This passage covers 29 T cell receptor beta chains from one sample sequenced in a study of blood T cell repertoires in COVID-19. TCRdb's table, derived via immunoSEQ multiplex PCR, lists solely in-frame clones and lacks some. Altogether approximately 30,000 clones are present, around 90% being singletons, with the ten largest covering approximately 2.5%. What was sequenced was peripheral blood. The receptors were gathered from a human donor in a cohort sampled during active COVID-19.

The chain couples TRBV9 to TRBJ1-4; TRBD1 is a possible D gene (6 bases). Germline-derived CDR1 and CDR2 are SGDLS and YYNGEE. V was pared by 2 bases and J by 7 bases, with 15 bases between. CDR3 size: 15 residues. DNA for the CDR3: TGTGCCAGCAGCGTCCTCGGGGGGCATCGTGAAAAACTGTTTTTT. Translation: CASSVLGGHREKLFF. Based on the CDR3 plus reference TRBV9 and TRBJ1-4, the full variable domain is DSGVTQTPKHLITATGQRVTLRCSPRSGDLSVYWYQQSLDQGLQFLIQYYNGEERAKGNILERFSAQQFPDLHSELNLSSLELGDSALYFCASSVLGGHREKLFFGSGTQLSVL.

The V and J genes are TRBV24-1 and TRBJ2-1, with 10 bases that match TRBD1. CDR1 and CDR2 (germline): KGHDR, SFDVKD. V was clipped by 5 bases and J by 1 base; unmatched bases: 1. This CDR3 spans 15 amino acids. This CDR3 is CATSGGQGSYNEQFF. CDR3 DNA: TGTGCCACCAGTGGGGGACAGGGGTCCTACAATGAGCAGTTCTTC.

This clone was seen only a few times. The rearrangement links TRBV5-4 to TRBJ2-7; TRBD2 aligns across 10 bases. This CDR3 has 14 residues. Germline loops: CDR1 SGHNT, CDR2 YYREEE (reference sequence). With V trimmed by 3 bases and J by 3 bases, 3 bases remained unmatched. For the CDR3, the DNA is TGTGCCAGCAGCTCCCGGACTAGCGGCTACGAGCAGTACTTC. Its protein product is CASSSRTSGYEQYF. Filled out from reference TRBV5-4 and TRBJ2-7, the complete variable domain reads ETGVTQSPTHLIKTRGQQVTLRCSSQSGHNTVSWYQQALGQGPQFIFQYYREEENGRGNFPPRFSGLQFPNYSSELNVNALELDDSALYLCASSSRTSGYEQYFGPGTRLTVT.

This clone showed up just once. V gene TRBV25-1 combines with J gene TRBJ1-2; no reliable D call. V was pared by 3 bases and J by 1 base, with 6 bases between. This CDR3 is 13 amino acids long. CDR1 MGHDK and CDR2 SYGVNS come from the germline V gene. DNA for the CDR3: TGTGCCAGCAGTGATATACTTAACTATGGCTACACCTTC. Translated, it gives CASSDILNYGYTF.

V and J are TRBV9 and TRBJ2-5; D is ambiguous. Germline V gene data show CDR1 as SGDLS and CDR2 as YYNGEE. There are 13 residues in the CDR3. Trimming cost V 0 bases and J 2 bases, with 5 bases left between them. The chain's CDR3 is CASSVGQQETQYF. The CDR3 bases are TGTGCCAGCAGCGTAGGGCAGCAAGAGACCCAGTACTTC.

The CDR3 reads CASRPGSGTMNTEAFF. The CDR3 bases are TGTGCCAGCAGGCCAGGGTCAGGAACAATGAACACTGAAGCTTTCTTT. This chain links TRBV6-6 with TRBJ1-1, with D perhaps TRBD1 (5 bases). The CDR3 spans 16 residues. V lost 6 bases, J lost 0 bases, and 17 bases lay in between. CDR1 MNHNY and CDR2 SVGAGI come from the germline V gene (reference sequence).

The CDR3 nucleotides are TGTGCCAGCAGCAAAGGTGGGACAGGGGCATTTGAGCAGTACTTC. Translation: CASSKGGTGAFEQYF. The chain has TRBV7-6 and TRBJ2-7; 10 bases agree with TRBD1. From germline, CDR1 is SGHVS and CDR2 FNYEAQ. The junction had 11 bases not matched to a gene; V was cut back by 5 bases and J by 7 bases. The CDR3 is 15 amino acids.

For the CDR3, the DNA is TGTGCCAGCCGAAGACAGGTAAAAGAGACCCAGTACTTC. Its protein is CASRRQVKETQYF. The chain combines TRBV2 with TRBJ2-5; D is possibly TRBD1 (6 bases). The CDR3 length is 13 residues. V was shortened by 8 bases and J by 3 bases, with 13 bases between the two germline ends. CDR1 and CDR2 from the germline V gene are SNHLY and FYNNEI.

The chain links TRBV29-1 to TRBJ2-3; TRBD2 matches 7 bases. V was pared by 3 bases and J by 8 bases, with 5 bases of the junction left unmatched. The CDR3 consists of 12 residues. CDR1 is SQVTM and CDR2 is ANQGSEA in the germline V gene. In nucleotides, the CDR3 is TGCAGCGTTGAGCCACCGGGGGGTACGCAGTATTTT. Translation gives CSVEPPGGTQYF.

The V gene is TRBV20-1, the J gene TRBJ2-5; perhaps TRBD1 as D (5 bases). Trimming cost V 5 bases and J 5 bases, with 9 bases left between them. The CDR3 spans 11 residues. From germline, CDR1 is DFQATT and CDR2 SNEGSKA (reference sequence). The CDR3 region is CSARPGETQYF. In nucleotides, the CDR3 is TGCAGTGCTCGCCCAGGGGAGACCCAGTACTTC.

The CDR3 sequence: CASSMETGANVLTF. CDR3 DNA: TGTGCCAGTAGTATGGAGACTGGGGCCAACGTCCTGACTTTC. The J gene is TRBJ2-6, the V gene TRBV19; D gene uncertain. This CDR3 has 14 amino acids. V lost 3 bases to trimming and J lost 2 bases, with 5 bases between them. Germline assignment: CDR1 LNHDA and CDR2 SQIVND (reference sequence).

The chain combines TRBV6-4 with TRBJ2-2, with 8 bases aligning to TRBD2. J was trimmed by 5 bases and V by 4 bases; bases with no gene match: 0. The CDR3 loop spans 13 amino acids. Germline CDR1 is MRHNA and CDR2 is SNTAGT. The CDR3 bases are TGTGCCAGCAGTGCTAGCGGGACCGGGGAGCTGTTTTTT. It is translated as CASSASGTGELFF.

This chain uses TRBV18 with TRBJ1-5; 8 positions match TRBD1. V trimming: 4 bases; J trimming: 6 bases; junction bases outside the gene matches: 8. Germline values: CDR1 KGHSH, CDR2 LQKENI. This CDR3 contains 15 residues. The DNA of the CDR3 is TGTGCCAGCTCACTCGCTCGGGACAGGTTTCAGCCCCAGCATTTT. Translation: CASSLARDRFQPQHF.

V gene TRBV10-3 combines with J gene TRBJ1-2; the match to TRBD1 covers 8 bases. The germline CDR1 and CDR2 sequences are ENHRY and SYGVKD. V shed 6 bases, J shed 4 bases, and the junction held 7 bases outside the gene matches. This CDR3 spans 14 amino acids. CDR3 sequence: CAIREDRVGYGYTF. CDR3 DNA sequence: TGTGCCATCAGGGAGGACAGGGTGGGCTATGGCTACACCTTC.

The CDR3 bases are TGTGCCAGCAGCTTGGGGGGAAATGAAAAACTGTTTTTT. It specifies CASSLGGNEKLFF. The genes are TRBV13 and TRBJ1-4; TRBD1 might be the D (5 bases). This CDR3 comprises 13 residues. Germline CDR1 PRHDT, CDR2 FYEKMQ (reference sequence). V lost 3 bases and J 5 bases, leaving 7 bases between the germline ends.

This clone appeared a single time. The CDR3 loop reads CASSLGNPDRSGNTIYF. The CDR3 coding sequence is TGTGCCAGCTCACTCGGGAATCCAGACCGATCTGGAAACACCATATATTTT. The V call is TRBV18, the J call TRBJ1-3; D not resolved. The CDR3 extends over 17 amino acids. The germline V gene encodes CDR1 KGHSH and CDR2 LQKENI. V shed 4 bases and J shed 1 base, with 17 bases lying between them.

The V call is TRBV6-5, the J call TRBJ1-3, with TRBD1 as a possible D gene (5 bases). Germline lookup yields CDR1 MNHEY and CDR2 SVGAGI. V shed 7 bases and J shed 6 bases, with 13 bases lying between them. The CDR3 is made up of 13 amino acids. The CDR3 here is CASIADKENTIYF. The DNA of the CDR3 is TGTGCCAGCATAGCGGACAAAGAAAACACCATATATTTT.

The V and J genes are TRBV14 and TRBJ1-2; maybe TRBD1 (6 bases). Trimming removed 4 bases from V and 7 bases from J, with 10 bases in between. From germline, CDR1 is SGHDN and CDR2 FVKESK. The CDR3 spans 12 residues. The CDR3 spells CASSLSRGGYTF. In nucleotides, the CDR3 is TGTGCCAGCAGCCTATCCAGGGGTGGCTACACCTTC.

With respect to this clone: It is unclear where the CDR3 begins or ends on the DNA, so no DNA is shown, and the CDR3 is as TCRdb lists it. V usage is TRBV21-1 and J usage is TRBJ2-1; TRBD1 is the table's D call, not checked against the DNA. TRBV21-1 is a known pseudogene. A total of 15 residues make up the CDR3, ends included. CDR3 sequence reads: CASSKFGQGSNEQFF.

This sequence joins TRBV3-1 (or the pseudogene TRBV3-2) and TRBJ2-2, with TRBD2 as a possible D gene (6 bases). Germline CDR1 and CDR2: LGHDT and YNNKEL (reference sequence). The CDR3 has 16 residues. V dropped 4 bases and J dropped 2 bases, with 14 bases sitting between them. As DNA, the CDR3 is TGTGCCAGCAGCCCCTTCCACGGGGGTAACACCGGGGAGCTGTTTTTT. Its protein is CASSPFHGGNTGELFF.

The sample holds one count of this clone. J is TRBJ2-3 and V is TRBV9; D ambiguous. The V and J ends lost 2 bases and 5 bases respectively, with 3 bases between them. CDR3 length: 11 amino acids. Germline CDR1 and CDR2: SGDLS and YYNGEE. CDR3 residues: CASSVGDTQYF. CDR3 bases: TGTGCCAGCAGCGTCGGAGATACGCAGTATTTT.

The chain combines TRBV3-1 (or the pseudogene TRBV3-2) with TRBJ1-5; 7 bases map to TRBD1. The CDR3 covers 14 residues. The germline CDR1 and CDR2 sequences are LGHDT and YNNKEL (reference sequence). With 1 base clipped from V and 8 bases from J, the junction kept 5 bases outside the gene matches. CDR3 DNA: TGTGCCAGCAGCCAAGGGGGACAGCATGAGCCCCAGCATTTT. This encodes CASSQGGQHEPQHF.

In this sample, this clone turned up once. The rearrangement joins TRBV6-2 or TRBV6-3 to TRBJ2-7, with 10 positions matching TRBD1. V dropped 1 base and J dropped 5; count of bases not matched to a gene: 8. The CDR3 runs 16 residues. Germline V gives CDR1 MNHEY, CDR2 SVGEGT. The CDR3 spells CASSYLPGQGIHEQYF. The CDR3 bases are TGTGCCAGCAGTTACTTACCGGGACAGGGGATCCACGAGCAGTACTTC.

The table lists this clone with a count of one. This rearrangement joins TRBV18 to TRBJ2-3; TRBD2 matches 8 bases. Germline assignment: CDR1 KGHSH and CDR2 LQKENI. The CDR3 has 15 residues. Unmatched junction bases numbered 4, after V lost 5 bases and J lost 0 bases. The CDR3 bases are TGTGCCAGCTCAACGGGACTAGAGAGCACAGATACGCAGTATTTT. It specifies CASSTGLESTDTQYF.

This clone was seen a single time. This chain connects TRBV25-1 to TRBJ1-1; D may be TRBD1 (6 bases). The V gene's germline CDR1 is MGHDK and CDR2 SYGVNS. V lost 3 bases and J 3 bases, leaving 17 bases between the germline ends. The CDR3 is 16 amino acids. CDR3 DNA: TGTGCCAGCAGTGATTCCAGGGGCGGGGGGGACACTGAAGCTTTCTTT. Translation gives CASSDSRGGGDTEAFF. Combining the CDR3 with reference TRBV25-1 and TRBJ1-1 gives the whole variable domain EADIYQTPRYLVIGTGKKITLECSQTMGHDKMYWYQQDPGMELHLIHYSYGVNSTEKGDLSSESTVSRIRTEHFPLTLESARPSHTSQYLCASSDSRGGGDTEAFFGQGTRLTVV.

This chain connects TRBV3-1 (or the pseudogene TRBV3-2) to TRBJ2-1, with unresolved D. Deletions cut 2 bases from V and 8 bases from J, with 4 bases between. The CDR3 has 11 residues. The germline gives CDR1 LGHDT, CDR2 YNNKEL (reference sequence). The CDR3 region has the DNA TGTGCCAGCAGCCAACGGGATGAGCAGTTCTTC. Its translation: CASSQRDEQFF.

The chain joins TRBV7-8 to TRBJ2-2; possible D gene TRBD1, 6 bases. V was pared by 0 bases and J by 4 bases, with 9 bases between. From germline, CDR1 is SGHVS and CDR2 FQNEAQ. This CDR3 is 15 amino acids long. CDR3 sequence reads: CASSLAWGRTGELFF. For the CDR3, the DNA is TGTGCCAGCAGCTTAGCGTGGGGGCGCACCGGGGAGCTGTTTTTT.

J is TRBJ1-4 and V is TRBV19; possible D gene TRBD1, 5 bases. Per germline, CDR1 LNHDA and CDR2 SQIVND (reference sequence). CDR3 length: 16 amino acids. The V gene lost 3 bases and the J gene lost 4 bases, with 15 bases spanning the gap. In DNA form, the CDR3 reads TGTGCCAGTAGTATTCCCCAGACAGCTGGTAATGAAAAACTGTTTTTT. Protein: CASSIPQTAGNEKLFF.

This clone showed up just once. J is TRBJ1-5 and V is TRBV11-2; 7 bases match TRBD1. The junction had 6 bases not matched to a gene; V was cut back by 6 bases and J by 7 bases. This CDR3 is 13 amino acids long. Germline-derived CDR1 and CDR2 are SGHAT and FQNNGV. As DNA, the CDR3 is TGTGCCAGCAGTCAGGGGGTGCGGCAGCCCCAGCATTTT. Residues: CASSQGVRQPQHF.